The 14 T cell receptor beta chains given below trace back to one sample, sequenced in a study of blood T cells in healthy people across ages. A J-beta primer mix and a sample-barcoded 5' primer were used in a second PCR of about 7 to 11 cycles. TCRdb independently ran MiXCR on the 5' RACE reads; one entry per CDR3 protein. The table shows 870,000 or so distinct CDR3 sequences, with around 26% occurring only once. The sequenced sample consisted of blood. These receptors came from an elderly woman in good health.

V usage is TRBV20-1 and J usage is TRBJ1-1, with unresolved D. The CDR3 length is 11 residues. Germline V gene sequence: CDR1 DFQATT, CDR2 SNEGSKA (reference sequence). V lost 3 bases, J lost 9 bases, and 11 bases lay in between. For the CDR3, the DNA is TGCAGTGCTAGGGCCCCAGATAAAGCTTTCTTT. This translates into CSARAPDKAFF.

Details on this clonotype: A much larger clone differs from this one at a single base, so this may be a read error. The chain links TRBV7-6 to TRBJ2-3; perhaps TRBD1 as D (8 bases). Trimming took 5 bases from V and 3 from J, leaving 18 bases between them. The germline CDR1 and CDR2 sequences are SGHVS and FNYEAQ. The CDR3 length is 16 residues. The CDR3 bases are TGTGCCAGCAGCCCCAGGACAGGGAGGGGAACAGATACGCAGTATTTT. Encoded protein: CASSPRTGRGTDTQYF. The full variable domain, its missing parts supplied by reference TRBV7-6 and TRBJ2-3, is GAGVSQSPRYKVTKRGQDVALRCDPISGHVSLYWYRQALGQGPEFLTYFNYEAQQDKSGLPNDRFSAERPEGSISTLTIQRTEQRDSAMYRCASSPRTGRGTDTQYFGPGTRLTVL.

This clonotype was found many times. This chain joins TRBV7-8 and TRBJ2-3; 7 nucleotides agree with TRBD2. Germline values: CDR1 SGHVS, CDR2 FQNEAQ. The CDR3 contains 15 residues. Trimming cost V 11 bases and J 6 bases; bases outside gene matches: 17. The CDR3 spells CASLPMGGVLDTQYF. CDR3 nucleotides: TGTGCCTCCTTACCTATGGGGGGGGTTTTGGATACGCAGTATTTT.

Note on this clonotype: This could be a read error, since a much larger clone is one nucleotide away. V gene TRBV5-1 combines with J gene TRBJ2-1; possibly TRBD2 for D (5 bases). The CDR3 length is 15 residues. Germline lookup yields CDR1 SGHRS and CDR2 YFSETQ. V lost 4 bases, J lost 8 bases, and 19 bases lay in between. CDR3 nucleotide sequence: TGCGCCAGCAGCATCCTATCTAGCTTTGGATATGAGCAGTTCTTC. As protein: CASSILSSFGYEQFF.

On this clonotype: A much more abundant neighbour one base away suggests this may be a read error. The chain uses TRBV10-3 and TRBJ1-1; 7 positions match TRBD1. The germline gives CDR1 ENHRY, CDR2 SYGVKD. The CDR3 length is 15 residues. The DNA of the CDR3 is TGTGCCACCAGTGAACAGGGGAGGAGGGACACTGAAGCTTTCTTT. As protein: CATSEQGRRDTEAFF.

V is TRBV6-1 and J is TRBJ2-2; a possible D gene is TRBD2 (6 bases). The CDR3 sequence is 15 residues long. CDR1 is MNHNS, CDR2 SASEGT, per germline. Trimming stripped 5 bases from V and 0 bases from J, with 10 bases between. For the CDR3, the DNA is TGTGCCAGCAGTTGGGCGGGGACGAACACCGGGGAGCTGTTTTTT. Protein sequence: CASSWAGTNTGELFF.

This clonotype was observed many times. CDR3 in DNA: TGTGCCAGCAGCCAAGTAGGAGTTTACCCCTACGAGCAGTACTTC. Protein: CASSQVGVYPYEQYF. The chain joins TRBV3-1 to TRBJ2-7; D call uncertain. The CDR3 has 15 residues. Trimming left V 1 base short and J 2 bases short, with 12 bases between. Germline-derived CDR1 and CDR2 are LGHDT and YNNKEL (reference sequence).

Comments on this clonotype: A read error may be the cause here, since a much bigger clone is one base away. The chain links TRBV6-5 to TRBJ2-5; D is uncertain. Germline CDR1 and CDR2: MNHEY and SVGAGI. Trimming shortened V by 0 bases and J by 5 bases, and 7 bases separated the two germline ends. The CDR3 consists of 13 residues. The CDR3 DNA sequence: TGTGCCAGCAGTTACTCGATTGGGGAGACCCAGTACTTC. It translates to CASSYSIGETQYF.

CDR3 bases: TGTGCCAGCAGCCAGGGACCCTCTCTGGGTTCACCCCTCCACTTT. Encoded protein: CASSQGPSLGSPLHF. V is TRBV3-1 and J is TRBJ1-6, with D perhaps TRBD1 (5 bases). V was clipped by 3 bases and J by 9 bases, with 15 bases between them. This CDR3 is built from 15 residues. Germline loops: CDR1 LGHDT, CDR2 YNNKEL (reference sequence).

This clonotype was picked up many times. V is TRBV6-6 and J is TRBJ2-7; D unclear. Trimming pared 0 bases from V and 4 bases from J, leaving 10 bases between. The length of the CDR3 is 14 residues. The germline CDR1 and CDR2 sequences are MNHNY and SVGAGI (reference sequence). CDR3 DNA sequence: TGTGCCAGCAGTTACTCGATTCCGGTGTACGAGCAGTACTTC. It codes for CASSYSIPVYEQYF.

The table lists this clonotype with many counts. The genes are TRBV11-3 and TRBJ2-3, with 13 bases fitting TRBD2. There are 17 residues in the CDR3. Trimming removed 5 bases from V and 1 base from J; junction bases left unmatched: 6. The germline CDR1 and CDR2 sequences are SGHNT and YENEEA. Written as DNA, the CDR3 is TGTGCCAGCAGCGCCCCCGGACTAGCGGGGGGCACAGATACGCAGTATTTT. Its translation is CASSAPGLAGGTDTQYF.

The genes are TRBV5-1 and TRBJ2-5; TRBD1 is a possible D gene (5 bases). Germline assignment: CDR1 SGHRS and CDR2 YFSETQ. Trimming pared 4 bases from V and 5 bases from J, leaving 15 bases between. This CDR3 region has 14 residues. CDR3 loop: CASSMTDLTETQYF. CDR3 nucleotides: TGCGCCAGCAGCATGACAGATTTGACGGAGACCCAGTACTTC.

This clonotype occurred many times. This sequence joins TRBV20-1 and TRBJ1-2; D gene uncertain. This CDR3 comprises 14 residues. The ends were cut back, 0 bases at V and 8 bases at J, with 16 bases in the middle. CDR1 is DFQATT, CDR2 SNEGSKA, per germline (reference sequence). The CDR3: CSAREPQRHRGYTF. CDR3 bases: TGCAGTGCTAGAGAGCCCCAACGACACCGCGGCTACACCTTC.

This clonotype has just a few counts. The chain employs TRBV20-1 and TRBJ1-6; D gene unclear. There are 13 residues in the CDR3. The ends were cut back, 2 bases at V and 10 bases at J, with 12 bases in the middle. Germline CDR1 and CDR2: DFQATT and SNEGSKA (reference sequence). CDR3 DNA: TGCAGTGCTAGATCCGGGATAAGATCACCCCTCCACTTT. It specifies CSARSGIRSPLHF.